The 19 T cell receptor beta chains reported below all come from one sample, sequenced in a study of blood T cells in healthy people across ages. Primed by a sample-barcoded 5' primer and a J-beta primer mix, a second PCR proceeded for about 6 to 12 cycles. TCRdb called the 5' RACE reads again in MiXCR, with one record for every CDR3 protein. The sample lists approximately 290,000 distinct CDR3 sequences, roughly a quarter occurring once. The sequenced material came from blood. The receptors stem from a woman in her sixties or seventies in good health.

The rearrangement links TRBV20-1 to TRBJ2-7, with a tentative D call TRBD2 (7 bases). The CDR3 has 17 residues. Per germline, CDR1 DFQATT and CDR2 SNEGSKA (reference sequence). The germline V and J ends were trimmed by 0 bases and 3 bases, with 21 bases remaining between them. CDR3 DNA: TGCAGTGCTAGAGATCCAGGAGCAGCGGGACATTACTACGAGCAGTACTTC. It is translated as CSARDPGAAGHYYEQYF.

The CDR3 region is CASSRGGTGGGYTF. In nucleotides, the CDR3 is TGTGCCAGCAGTCGGGGAGGGACAGGGGGTGGCTACACCTTC. This chain joins TRBV28 and TRBJ1-2; 11 bases line up with TRBD1. Germline V gene data show CDR1 as MDHEN and CDR2 as SYDVKM. Unmatched junction bases numbered 6, after V lost 5 bases and J lost 7 bases. The CDR3 sequence is 14 residues long.

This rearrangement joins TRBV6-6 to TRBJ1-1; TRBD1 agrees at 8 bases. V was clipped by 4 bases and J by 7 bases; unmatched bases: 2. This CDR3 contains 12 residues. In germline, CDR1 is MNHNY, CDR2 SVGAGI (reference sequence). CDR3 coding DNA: TGTGCCAGCAGTTTGACAGGGGTTGAAGCTTTCTTT. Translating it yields CASSLTGVEAFF.

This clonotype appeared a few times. The CDR3 loop reads CASSLVVTSGSRRNEQYF. The CDR3 coding sequence is TGTGCCAGCAGCTTAGTGGTGACTAGCGGGAGTAGACGGAACGAGCAGTACTTC. The chain is built from TRBV7-2 and TRBJ2-7, with TRBD2 matching over 12 bases. Germline assignment: CDR1 SGHTA and CDR2 FQGNSA. With V trimmed by 1 base and J by 5 bases, 12 bases remained unmatched. This CDR3 is 18 amino acids long.

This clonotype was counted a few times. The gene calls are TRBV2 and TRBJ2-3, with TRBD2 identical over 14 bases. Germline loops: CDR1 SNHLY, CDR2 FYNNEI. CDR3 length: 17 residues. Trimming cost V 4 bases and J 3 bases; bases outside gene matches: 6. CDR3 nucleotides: TGTGCCAGCAGTGCCCCGGGACTAGCGGGAGTGACAGATACGCAGTATTTT. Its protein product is CASSAPGLAGVTDTQYF.

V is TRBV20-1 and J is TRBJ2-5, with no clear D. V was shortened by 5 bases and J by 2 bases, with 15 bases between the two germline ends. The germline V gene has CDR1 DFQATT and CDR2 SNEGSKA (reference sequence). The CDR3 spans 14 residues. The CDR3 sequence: CSAPHSYQQETQYF. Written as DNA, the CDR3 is TGCAGTGCTCCCCACAGCTACCAACAAGAGACCCAGTACTTC.

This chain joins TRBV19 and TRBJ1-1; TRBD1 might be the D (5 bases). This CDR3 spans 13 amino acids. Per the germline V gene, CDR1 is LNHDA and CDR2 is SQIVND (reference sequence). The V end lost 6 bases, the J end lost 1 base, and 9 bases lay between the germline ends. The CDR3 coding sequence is TGTGCCAGTAGGTTGACAGAGAACACTGAAGCTTTCTTT. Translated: CASRLTENTEAFF.

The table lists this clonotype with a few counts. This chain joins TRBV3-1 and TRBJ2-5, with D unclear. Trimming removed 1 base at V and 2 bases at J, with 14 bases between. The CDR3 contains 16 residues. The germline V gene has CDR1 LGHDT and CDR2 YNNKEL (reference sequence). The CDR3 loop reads CASSQGSGLNQETQYF. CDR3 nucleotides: TGTGCCAGCAGCCAAGGTTCCGGGCTGAATCAAGAGACCCAGTACTTC.

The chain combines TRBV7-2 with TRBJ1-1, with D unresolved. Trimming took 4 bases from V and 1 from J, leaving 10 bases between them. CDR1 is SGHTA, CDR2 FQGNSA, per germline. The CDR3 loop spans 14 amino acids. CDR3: CASSSIVKNTEAFF. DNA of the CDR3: TGTGCCAGCAGCTCTATAGTTAAGAACACTGAAGCTTTCTTT.

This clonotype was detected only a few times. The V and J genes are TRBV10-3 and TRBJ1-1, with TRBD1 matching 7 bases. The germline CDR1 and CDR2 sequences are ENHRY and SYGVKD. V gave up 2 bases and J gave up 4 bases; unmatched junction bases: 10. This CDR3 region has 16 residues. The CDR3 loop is CAISEMEGASGTEAFF. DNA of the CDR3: TGTGCCATCAGTGAGATGGAGGGGGCATCAGGCACTGAAGCTTTCTTT.

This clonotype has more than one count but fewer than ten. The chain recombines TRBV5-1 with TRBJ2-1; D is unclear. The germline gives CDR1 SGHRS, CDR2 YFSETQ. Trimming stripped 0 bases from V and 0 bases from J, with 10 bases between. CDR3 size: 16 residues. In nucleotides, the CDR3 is TGCGCCAGCAGCTTGGAGGGTCAAAGCTCCTACAATGAGCAGTTCTTC. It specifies CASSLEGQSSYNEQFF.

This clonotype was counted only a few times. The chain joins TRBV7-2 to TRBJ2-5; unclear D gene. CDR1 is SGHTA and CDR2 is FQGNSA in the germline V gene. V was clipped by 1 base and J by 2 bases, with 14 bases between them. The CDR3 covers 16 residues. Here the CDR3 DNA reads TGTGCCAGCAGCTTAGTGGGTTTGCGGAATCAAGAGACCCAGTACTTC. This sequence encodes CASSLVGLRNQETQYF.

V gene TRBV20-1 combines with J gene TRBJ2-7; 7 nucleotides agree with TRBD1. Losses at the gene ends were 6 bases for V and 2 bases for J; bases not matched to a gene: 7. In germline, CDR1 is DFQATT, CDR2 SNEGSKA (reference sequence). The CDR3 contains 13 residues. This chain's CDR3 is CSAKTGLTYEQYF. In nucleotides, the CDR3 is TGCAGTGCCAAGACAGGGCTTACCTACGAGCAGTACTTC.

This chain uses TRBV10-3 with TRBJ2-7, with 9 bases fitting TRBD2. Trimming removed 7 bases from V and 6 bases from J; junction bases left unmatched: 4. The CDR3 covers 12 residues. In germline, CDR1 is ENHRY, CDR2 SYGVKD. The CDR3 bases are TGTGCCATCACCGGGACTAGCTTCGAGCAGTACTTC. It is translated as CAITGTSFEQYF.

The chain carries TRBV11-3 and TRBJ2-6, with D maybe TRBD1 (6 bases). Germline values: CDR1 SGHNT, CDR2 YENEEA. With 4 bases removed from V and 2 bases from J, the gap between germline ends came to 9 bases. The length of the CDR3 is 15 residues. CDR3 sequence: CASSSGQTGANVLTF. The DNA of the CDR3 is TGTGCCAGCAGCTCCGGACAGACTGGGGCCAACGTCCTGACTTTC.

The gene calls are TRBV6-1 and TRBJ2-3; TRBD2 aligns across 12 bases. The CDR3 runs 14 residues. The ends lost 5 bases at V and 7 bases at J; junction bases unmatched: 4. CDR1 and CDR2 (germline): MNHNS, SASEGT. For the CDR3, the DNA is TGTGCCAGCAGTCTAGCGGGGGGGGTGAATACGCAGTATTTT. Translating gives CASSLAGGVNTQYF.

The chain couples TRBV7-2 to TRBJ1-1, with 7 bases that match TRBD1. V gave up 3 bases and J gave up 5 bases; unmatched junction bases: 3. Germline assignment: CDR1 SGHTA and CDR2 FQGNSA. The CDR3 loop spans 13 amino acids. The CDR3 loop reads CASSFTGVTEAFF. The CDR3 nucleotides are TGTGCCAGCAGCTTCACAGGGGTTACTGAAGCTTTCTTT.

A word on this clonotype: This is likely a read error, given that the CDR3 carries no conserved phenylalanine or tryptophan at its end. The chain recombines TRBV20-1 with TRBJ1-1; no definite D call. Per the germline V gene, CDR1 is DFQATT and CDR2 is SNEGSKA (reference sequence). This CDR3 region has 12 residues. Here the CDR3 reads CSARGTDTEAFL. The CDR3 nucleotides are TGCAGTGCAAGAGGAACGGACACTGAAGCTTTCCTT.

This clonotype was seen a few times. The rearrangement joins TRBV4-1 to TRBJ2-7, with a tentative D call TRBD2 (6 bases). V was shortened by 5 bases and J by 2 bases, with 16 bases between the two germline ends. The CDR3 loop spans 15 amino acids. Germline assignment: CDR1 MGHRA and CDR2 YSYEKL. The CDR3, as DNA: TGCGCCAGCAGCGTCCGGGACTTCGGACCCTACGAGCAGTACTTC. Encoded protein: CASSVRDFGPYEQYF.